A single T cell receptor (beta chain) is shown here with its context. The V gene's germline CDR1 is MDHEN and CDR2 SYDVKM. The J segment lost 5 bases and the V segment lost 6 bases, leaving 8 bases of the junction unmatched. This CDR3 has 14 residues. The data stem from a study of T-cell memory formation after mild COVID-19. About the research overall: Among the donors, TCR clusters were largely specific to each donor.

Each CDR3 protein gets one entry after TCRdb re-called the 5' RACE reads with MiXCR. The data contain approximately 240,000 distinct CDR3 sequences, less than 20% of them singletons. Sequencing was done on a sample of PBMCs or a T cell subset sorted from them (not recorded which). The origin of this receptor is a man aged 18 to 29 who had mild COVID-19 (a few samples of this study predate the infection). Cell type and time point are not known. The rearrangement uses TRBV28 and TRBJ1-1, with TRBD1 identical over 8 bases. CDR3 bases: TGTGCCAGCAGCGTACAGGGGGGTAGGACTGAAGCTTTCTTT. Protein sequence: CASSVQGGRTEAFF.